Presented here are 26 T cell receptor beta chains from one specimen sequenced in a study of blood T cell repertoires in COVID-19. Assay: immunoSEQ multiplex PCR; the TCRdb copy retains only in-frame clones and omits some. This table has under 200,000 clones, around 87% appearing once. Input material: PBMCs or T cells enriched from blood (not recorded which). The receptors come from a woman aged 40 to 49 in a cohort exposed to, infected with or recovered from COVID-19 (not recorded which).

This sequence joins TRBV4-1 and TRBJ2-3; 10 positions match TRBD1. CDR1 is MGHRA and CDR2 is YSYEKL in the germline V gene. CDR3 size: 17 residues. Germline trimming cut 1 base from V and 6 bases from J; bases unmatched to any gene: 10. The CDR3 DNA follows: TGCGCCAGCAGCCAAGTTACGGGACAGGGGATTTCCGATACGCAGTATTTT. This gives the protein CASSQVTGQGISDTQYF.

The CDR3 reads CASSNHRGKLFF. DNA of the CDR3: TGTGCCAGCAGCAACCACAGGGGAAAACTGTTTTTT. The J gene is TRBJ1-4, the V gene TRBV5-4, with 7 bases lining up with TRBD1. Trimming removed 4 bases from V and 10 bases from J; junction bases left unmatched: 4. Per the germline V gene, CDR1 is SGHNT and CDR2 is YYREEE (reference sequence). The CDR3 is 12 amino acids.

The chain has TRBV28 and TRBJ1-4; maybe TRBD1 (6 bases). CDR1 is MDHEN, CDR2 SYDVKM, per germline. This CDR3 has 15 amino acids. V was trimmed by 2 bases and J by 3 bases, leaving 10 bases between them. CDR3 nucleotide sequence: TGTGCCAGCAGTTTACTCAGGGGATCTAATGAAAAACTGTTTTTT. As protein: CASSLLRGSNEKLFF.

This chain connects TRBV4-1 to TRBJ2-7; 9 bases line up with TRBD2. Looked up from germline, CDR1 is MGHRA and CDR2 is YSYEKL. The CDR3 covers 21 residues. Trimming cost V 0 bases and J 0 bases; bases outside gene matches: 18. The CDR3 region has the DNA TGCGCCAGCAGCCAAGATTCGGGATGGAGTAGCGGGAGTCGAACCTCCTACGAGCAGTACTTC. This codes for CASSQDSGWSSGSRTSYEQYF.

CDR3: CASSLARTGAYEQYF. The DNA of the CDR3 is TGTGCCAGCAGCTTAGCAAGGACAGGGGCCTACGAGCAGTACTTC. This chain connects TRBV13 to TRBJ2-7, with 9 bases fitting TRBD1. V trimming: 1 base; J trimming: 2 bases; junction bases outside the gene matches: 3. Germline CDR1 reads PRHDT; CDR2 reads FYEKMQ (reference sequence). The length of the CDR3 is 15 residues.

The chain uses TRBV27 and TRBJ2-7; possibly TRBD2 for D (5 bases). The CDR3 length is 13 residues. Germline V gene data show CDR1 as MNHEY and CDR2 as SMNVEV (reference sequence). V was shortened by 3 bases and J by 4 bases, with 10 bases between the two germline ends. The CDR3 spells CASSLTGEYEQYF. The DNA of the CDR3 is TGTGCCAGCAGTTTGACCGGGGAATACGAGCAGTACTTC.

This clone was detected a few times. The chain couples TRBV6-2 or TRBV6-3 to TRBJ2-7; 8 bases match TRBD2. Losses at the gene ends were 2 bases for V and 7 bases for J; bases not matched to a gene: 13. This CDR3 is built from 16 residues. Germline V lookup: CDR1 MNHEY, CDR2 SVGEGT. DNA of the CDR3: TGTGCCAGCAGTTACACGCGAACGGGAGGGCCGGGGGAGCAGTACTTC. Its translation: CASSYTRTGGPGEQYF.

V is TRBV13 and J is TRBJ2-1, with TRBD1 matching 8 bases. CDR3 size: 14 residues. Germline V gene lookup returns CDR1 PRHDT and CDR2 FYEKMQ (reference sequence). With 3 bases clipped from V and 13 bases from J, the junction kept 11 bases outside the gene matches. DNA of the CDR3: TGTGCCAGCAGCTTCGGACAGGGACCTACGGGACAGTTCTTC. This translates into CASSFGQGPTGQFF.

This rearrangement joins TRBV3-1 (or the pseudogene TRBV3-2) to TRBJ2-7, with D perhaps matching TRBD1 (5 bases). The V and J ends lost 4 bases and 6 bases respectively, with 13 bases between them. This CDR3 has 13 amino acids. Germline CDR1 is LGHDT and CDR2 is YNNKEL (reference sequence). CDR3 protein: CASSLRARGEQYF. As DNA, the CDR3 is TGTGCCAGCAGCCTTAGGGCAAGGGGCGAGCAGTACTTC.

V is TRBV19 and J is TRBJ1-2, with 7 bases fitting TRBD1. Per germline, CDR1 LNHDA and CDR2 SQIVND (reference sequence). V lost 2 bases and J lost 6; bases outside the gene matches: 9. The CDR3 totals 15 residues. The CDR3 sequence is CASSIMSTGNDGYTF. CDR3 nucleotide sequence: TGTGCCAGTAGTATAATGTCGACAGGGAACGATGGCTACACCTTC. The full variable domain, completed using reference TRBV19 and TRBJ1-2, is DGGITQSPKYLFRKEGQNVTLSCEQNLNHDAMYWYRQDPGQGLRLIYYSQIVNDFQKGDIAEGYSVSREKKESFPLTVTSAQKNPTAFYLCASSIMSTGNDGYTFGSGTRLTVV.

The chain links TRBV5-4 to TRBJ2-7; TRBD1 agrees at 9 bases. The V and J ends lost 4 bases and 2 bases, in that order; junction bases with no gene match: 4. Germline loops: CDR1 SGHNT, CDR2 YYREEE (reference sequence). The CDR3 is made up of 14 amino acids. In DNA form, the CDR3 reads TGTGCCAGCAGCGGGGGGGACAGGGCCTACGAGCAGTACTTC. It specifies CASSGGDRAYEQYF.

The chain carries TRBV9 and TRBJ1-1; D call uncertain. CDR3 length: 14 amino acids. V gave up 4 bases and J gave up 0 bases, with 10 bases separating them. CDR1 and CDR2 (germline): SGDLS, YYNGEE. CDR3 region: CASSPQYLNTEAFF. The DNA of the CDR3 is TGTGCCAGCAGCCCTCAGTATCTGAACACTGAAGCTTTCTTT.

The genes are TRBV9 and TRBJ1-1, with no clear D. The CDR3 is 16 amino acids. V lost 4 bases to trimming and J lost 1 base, with 17 bases between them. The V gene's germline CDR1 is SGDLS and CDR2 YYNGEE. Here the CDR3 reads CASSRNRRVGNTEAFF. The CDR3 nucleotides read TGTGCCAGCAGCCGTAACCGTCGAGTTGGGAACACTGAAGCTTTCTTT.

This clone was seen a single time. J is TRBJ1-1 and V is TRBV30, with TRBD1 as a possible D gene (5 bases). Trimming left V 0 bases short and J 4 bases short, with 12 bases between. CDR3 length equals 14 residues. Germline lookup yields CDR1 GTSNPN and CDR2 SVGIG (reference sequence). CDR3 region: CAWSVKGASTEAFF. CDR3 nucleotides: TGTGCCTGGAGTGTAAAAGGGGCAAGCACTGAAGCTTTCTTT.

This chain uses TRBV5-1 with TRBJ1-1; 8 positions agree with TRBD1. CDR1 and CDR2 from the germline V gene are SGHRS and YFSETQ. V dropped 0 bases and J dropped 7; count of bases not matched to a gene: 8. The CDR3 sequence is 15 residues long. CDR3 sequence: CASSLVLGQEIEAFF. For the CDR3, the DNA is TGCGCCAGCAGCTTGGTTTTGGGACAGGAAATTGAAGCTTTCTTT.

This clone has only one observation. The rearrangement uses TRBV6-4 and TRBJ1-1; tentatively, D is TRBD1 (5 bases). The CDR3 runs 13 residues. Trimming took 11 bases from V and 10 from J, leaving 23 bases between them. Germline V gene sequence: CDR1 MRHNA, CDR2 SNTAGT. CDR3 amino acids: CALQHTVDQGAFF. The CDR3 DNA reads as TGTGCCCTACAGCACACGGTGGACCAGGGAGCTTTCTTT.

CDR3 loop: CASSLVPGGMGFF. In DNA form, the CDR3 reads TGTGCCAGCAGCTTAGTCCCAGGGGGAATGGGGTTCTTC. This chain links TRBV7-8 with TRBJ2-1; TRBD1 matches at 7 bases. Germline CDR1 reads SGHVS; CDR2 reads FQNEAQ. CDR3 length: 13 residues. The ends lost 1 base at V and 15 bases at J; junction bases unmatched: 9.

This chain connects TRBV9 to TRBJ2-5; 7 nucleotides match TRBD2. This CDR3 has 15 residues. Trimming took 0 bases from V and 1 from J; bases not matched to a gene: 3. The V gene's germline CDR1 is SGDLS and CDR2 YYNGEE. CDR3 protein: CASSVGGLLQETQYF. Written as DNA, the CDR3 is TGTGCCAGCAGCGTAGGGGGACTACTCCAAGAGACCCAGTACTTC.

This clone was found once. The chain links TRBV19 to TRBJ1-2; 7 bases map to TRBD1. V shed 4 bases and J 4 bases; nucleotides not matched to a gene: 6. The CDR3 length is 14 residues. Germline V gene sequence: CDR1 LNHDA, CDR2 SQIVND (reference sequence). CDR3 protein: CASSRSGGTYGYTF. The CDR3 nucleotides read TGTGCCAGTAGTAGGTCAGGGGGGACCTATGGCTACACCTTC. The full variable domain, in which reference TRBV19 and TRBJ1-2 provide the parts outside the CDR3, is DGGITQSPKYLFRKEGQNVTLSCEQNLNHDAMYWYRQDPGQGLRLIYYSQIVNDFQKGDIAEGYSVSREKKESFPLTVTSAQKNPTAFYLCASSRSGGTYGYTFGSGTRLTVV.

The chain joins TRBV28 to TRBJ1-1; D perhaps matches TRBD1 (6 bases). CDR3 length: 14 amino acids. The germline gives CDR1 MDHEN, CDR2 SYDVKM. Trimming removed 2 bases at V and 3 bases at J, with 10 bases between. CDR3 coding DNA: TGTGCCAGCAGTTTAGGGGGGGCCGACACTGAAGCTTTCTTT. Its protein product is CASSLGGADTEAFF.

The rearrangement uses TRBV7-2 and TRBJ1-2; 7 nucleotides agree with TRBD1. CDR3 length: 19 residues. V lost 5 bases, J lost 4 bases, and 22 bases stayed unmatched. Germline CDR1 SGHTA, CDR2 FQGNSA. CDR3 protein: CASSLRTPGQPLERYGYTF. DNA of the CDR3: TGTGCCAGCAGCCTCCGAACACCGGGACAGCCCCTTGAGCGCTATGGCTACACCTTC.

This rearrangement joins TRBV4-1 to TRBJ2-1; 9 bases match TRBD2. CDR1 and CDR2 (germline): MGHRA, YSYEKL. V shed 0 bases and J 7 bases; nucleotides not matched to a gene: 7. The CDR3 covers 16 residues. CDR3 in amino acids: CASSQDEASGANEQFF. CDR3 DNA: TGCGCCAGCAGCCAAGATGAGGCTAGCGGGGCGAATGAGCAGTTCTTC.

The V call is TRBV7-8, the J call TRBJ1-5, with D possibly being TRBD1 (6 bases). Trimming cost V 7 bases and J 0 bases, with 10 bases left between them. Germline V gene data show CDR1 as SGHVS and CDR2 as FQNEAQ. The CDR3 spans 14 residues. The CDR3 nucleotides are TGTGCCAGCAAGGGGGATATTAGCAATCAGCCCCAGCATTTT. Translation gives CASKGDISNQPQHF.

This chain joins TRBV27 and TRBJ1-1; 7 nucleotides line up with TRBD1. This CDR3 is 13 amino acids long. Per the germline V gene, CDR1 is MNHEY and CDR2 is SMNVEV (reference sequence). With V trimmed by 5 bases and J by 5 bases, 5 bases remained unmatched. For the CDR3, the DNA is TGTGCCAGCAGTACAGGGGAGAGGACTGAAGCTTTCTTT. Translating gives CASSTGERTEAFF.

The rearrangement links TRBV2 to TRBJ1-5; D may be TRBD1 (5 bases). Germline V gene sequence: CDR1 SNHLY, CDR2 FYNNEI. This CDR3 contains 13 residues. V lost 6 bases, J lost 4 bases, and 10 bases lay in between. The CDR3 DNA sequence: TGTGCCAGCAGACAGTCAGGGAATCAGCCCCAGCATTTT. Translation gives CASRQSGNQPQHF. The full variable domain, with the rest looked up from reference TRBV2 and TRBJ1-5, is EPEVTQTPSHQVTQMGQEVILRCVPISNHLYFYWYRQILGQKVEFLVSFYNNEISEKSEIFDDQFSVERPDGSNFTLKIRSTKLEDSAMYFCASRQSGNQPQHFGDGTRLSIL.

The chain links TRBV13 to TRBJ1-1; D remains unclear. The V and J ends lost 0 bases and 1 base respectively, with 9 bases between them. Germline CDR1 reads PRHDT; CDR2 reads FYEKMQ (reference sequence). The CDR3 is made up of 15 amino acids. The CDR3 DNA is TGTGCCAGCAGCTTAGGACGTCACTGGAACACTGAAGCTTTCTTT. Residues: CASSLGRHWNTEAFF.